These T cell receptor beta chains were read from a single sample in a study of blood T cell repertoires in COVID-19. The table came from immunoSEQ multiplex PCR; TCRdb's copy has only in-frame clones and leaves some out. This sample has fewer than 150,000 clones, with roughly 88% found just once. The specimen sequenced was peripheral blood. Receptor source: a woman aged 45-59 years with active or convalescent COVID-19. Both conserved end residues are part of each CDR3. The D gene is left open where the match is weak. A clone size is listed for some rows: how often the clone was seen (once, few, many), or a class if it is expanded.

d_gene	v_gene	abundance	j_gene	CDR3nt	CDR3aa
TRBD2	TRBV2	-	TRBJ2-5	TGTGCCAGCAGTAAGTTAGCGGGAGGTCAAGAGACCCAGTACTTC	CASSKLAGGQETQYF
TRBD1	TRBV6-1	-	TRBJ1-6	TGTGCCAGCAGTGGACCGGGACAGGGGTTCGGTAATTCACCCCTCCACTTT	CASSGPGQGFGNSPLHF
-	TRBV11-2	once	TRBJ2-2	TGTGCCAGCAGCAAGACAGGACGCGCGAACACCGGGGAGCTGTTTTTT	CASSKTGRANTGELFF
-	TRBV29-1	-	TRBJ2-2	TGCAGCGTTCCAGCGGGCGGCGGGGAGCTGTTTTTT	CSVPAGGGELFF
-	TRBV12-2	-	TRBJ1-2	TGTGCAAGTCGGACCCGAAAGGGGGATTACTATGGCTACACCTTC	CASRTRKGDYYGYTF
TRBD2	TRBV2	-	TRBJ2-3	TGTGCCAGTCAAGTCCTAGCGGGGGGAACAGATACGCAGTATTTT	CASQVLAGGTDTQYF
-	TRBV1	few	TRBJ1-5	TGCACCAGCAGCCTCCGGGACAGGGTCCTTAATAGCAATCAGCCCCAGCATTTT	CTSSLRDRVLNSNQPQHF
TRBD1	TRBV27	-	TRBJ1-2	TGTGCCAGCAGTTTAGGACAGGACTATGGCTACACCTTC	CASSLGQDYGYTF
TRBD1	TRBV27	-	TRBJ2-2	TGTGCCAGCAGTTTAGCGGGACAGGAGGGCGGGGAGCTGTTTTTT	CASSLAGQEGGELFF
-	TRBV1	-	TRBJ2-2	TGCACCAGCAGCCAAGACCGGCGGGGCGGAAACACCGGGGAGCTGTTTTTT	CTSSQDRRGGNTGELFF
TRBD2	TRBV9	-	TRBJ2-5	TGTGCCAGCAGCGTTGGCGGGAGTCGCGGGGAGACCCAGTACTTC	CASSVGGSRGETQYF
-	TRBV24-1	-	TRBJ2-1	TGTGCCACCAGTGATACTAGGGTCAACAATGAGCAGTTCTTC	CATSDTRVNNEQFF
-	TRBV6-1	-	TRBJ1-1	TGTGCCAGCAGTGACGTCCTAGGGGTTGGCACTGAAGCTTTCTTT	CASSDVLGVGTEAFF
TRBD1	TRBV7-2	-	TRBJ2-3	TGTGCCAGCAGCACTCGGACAGGCGTACTTGCAGATACGCAGTATTTT	CASSTRTGVLADTQYF
TRBD1	TRBV3-1/TRBV3-2	few	TRBJ1-6	TGTGCCAGCAGCCAGGGGACAGGGGTTAATTCACCCCTCCACTTT	CASSQGTGVNSPLHF
TRBD1	TRBV11-2	-	TRBJ1-1	TGTGCCAGCAGCTTGACCGGGACAGGGAACACTGAAGCTTTCTTT	CASSLTGTGNTEAFF
-	TRBV19	-	TRBJ2-2	TGTGCCAGCCACTTGATGAAATTTACCGGGGAGCTGTTTTTT	CASHLMKFTGELFF
-	TRBV28	-	TRBJ1-1	TGTGCCAGCAGTTTGGGGGGGAACACTGAAGCTTTCTTT	CASSLGGNTEAFF
-	TRBV25-1	-	TRBJ2-2	TGTGCCAGCAGTGGTGGGGCCCTTACCTTCCTGTACACCGGGGAGCTGTTTTTT	CASSGGALTFLYTGELFF
-	TRBV9	-	TRBJ2-3	TGTGCCAGCGGTGAGACTAGCACAGATACGCAGTATTTT	CASGETSTDTQYF
-	TRBV7-7	-	TRBJ2-1	TGTGCTAGCAGCTTAGGGGGGGGACCTTACAATGAGCAGTTCTTC	CASSLGGGPYNEQFF
TRBD2	TRBV25-1	-	TRBJ2-7	TGTGCCAGCAGTAATGGACTAGCGGCATACGAGCAGTACTTC	CASSNGLAAYEQYF
-	TRBV2	-	TRBJ2-3	TGTGCCAGCAGGGGGGGACTCAACACAGATACGCAGTATTTT	CASRGGLNTDTQYF
-	TRBV7-9	-	TRBJ1-3	TGTGCCAGCAGCTTAATATCTGGAAACACCATATATTTT	CASSLISGNTIYF
TRBD2	TRBV24-1	-	TRBJ2-2	TGTGCCACCAGTGACCAACTAGCGGGAGAAACCGGGGAGCTGTTTTTT	CATSDQLAGETGELFF
TRBD2	TRBV9	-	TRBJ2-3	TGTGCCAGCAGCGTAGTGGGGACTAATTTGGGCACAGATACGCAGTATTTT	CASSVVGTNLGTDTQYF
TRBD2	TRBV2	once	TRBJ2-2	TGTGCCAGCAGTGGCGGCGGGAGCGCCGGGGAGCTGTTTTTT	CASSGGGSAGELFF
-	TRBV3-1/TRBV3-2	-	TRBJ2-7	TGTGCCAGCAGCCAAGACAGGGTTGGCAGGTACGAGCAGTACTTC	CASSQDRVGRYEQYF
-	TRBV23-1	-	TRBJ1-6	TGCGCCAGCAGTCAATCGGGGGAGGGAGGAGTATCCTATAATTCACCCCTCCACTTT	CASSQSGEGGVSYNSPLHF
TRBD1	TRBV14	-	TRBJ1-4	TGTGCCAGGCCTACAGGGGGAGTAGAAAAACTGTTTTTT	CARPTGGVEKLFF
-	TRBV7-2	-	TRBJ1-1	TGTGCCAGCAGCCCCCAGGGGAGCACTGAAGCTTTCTTT	CASSPQGSTEAFF
-	TRBV7-2	-	TRBJ2-7	TGTGCCAGCAGCTTGGCAGGGGGGGGTAGCGGGATCTCCTACGAGCAGTACTTC	CASSLAGGGSGISYEQYF
TRBD2	TRBV5-3	-	TRBJ2-3	TGTGCCAGAAGCTTTCCCGGACTAGCGGGAGTTCCCACAGATACGCAGTATTTT	CARSFPGLAGVPTDTQYF
TRBD1	TRBV7-9	-	TRBJ2-7	TGTGCCAGCAGCTCCCGGGACAGGGGAACGGGCGAGCAGTACTTC	CASSSRDRGTGEQYF
TRBD2	TRBV3-1/TRBV3-2	-	TRBJ2-1	TGTGCCAGCAGCCAGCTCCTCGCTAGCGGGTCCTACAATGAGCAGTTCTTC	CASSQLLASGSYNEQFF
TRBD2	TRBV7-3	-	TRBJ2-3	TGTGCCAGCAGCTCGCGGACTAGCGGGAGGCCCCTAGAGAGCACAGATACGCAGTATTTT	CASSSRTSGRPLESTDTQYF
-	TRBV7-2	-	TRBJ2-2	TGTGCCAGCAGCTCCTCCAACACCGGGGAGCTGTTTTTT	CASSSSNTGELFF
-	TRBV2	-	TRBJ2-1	TGTGCCGGGCAGATTGACAGATACCACAATGAGCAGTTCTTC	CAGQIDRYHNEQFF
TRBD1	TRBV5-1	-	TRBJ2-3	TGCGCCAGCAGCTGGGGACAGGGAGGGGATACGCAGTATTTT	CASSWGQGGDTQYF
TRBD1	TRBV28	-	TRBJ2-7	TGTGCCAGCAGTTTACAGTCCGGGACAGGATCCTACGAGCAGTACTTC	CASSLQSGTGSYEQYF
TRBD1	TRBV2	few	TRBJ1-2	TGTGCCAGCAGCTACGGACAGGGAACCTATGGCTACACCTTC	CASSYGQGTYGYTF
-	TRBV5-1	-	TRBJ2-7	TGCGCCAGCAGCATCGAGAACTCCTACGAGCAGTACTTC	CASSIENSYEQYF
TRBD2	TRBV19	once	TRBJ2-1	TGTGCCAGTAGGAAAGCGGGAGGGTACAATGAGCAGTTCTTC	CASRKAGGYNEQFF
-	TRBV5-1	-	TRBJ2-3	TGCGCCAGCAGCTTGGACGCGGCTAGCACAGATACGCAGTATTTT	CASSLDAASTDTQYF
-	TRBV7-2	-	TRBJ1-6	TGTGCCAGCAGCTTAGGTGGGGGGGCAGTGAATAATTCACCCCTCCACTTT	CASSLGGGAVNNSPLHF
-	TRBV28	-	TRBJ1-1	TGTGCCAGCAGTTTGGGGCTTTCGAACACTGAAGCTTTCTTT	CASSLGLSNTEAFF
TRBD2	TRBV24-1	-	TRBJ2-2	TGTGCCACCTCGACGGGCGGGGGGAACACCGGGGAGCTGTTTTTT	CATSTGGGNTGELFF
TRBD2	TRBV29-1	-	TRBJ2-7	TGCAGCTCCACTATAGCGGGAAGTCGGGGGGGCGAGCAGTACTTC	CSSTIAGSRGGEQYF
TRBD1	TRBV5-1	-	TRBJ2-5	TGCGCCAGCTGCCCCGGGACAGGGTTTCAAGAGACCCAGTACTTC	CASCPGTGFQETQYF
-	TRBV19	-	TRBJ2-6	TGTGCCAGTAGTATAGGCTGGAGGGGGCGAAGTGGGGCCAACGTCCTGACTTTC	CASSIGWRGRSGANVLTF
TRBD2	TRBV7-8	-	TRBJ2-4	TGTGCCAGCAGCCGAGGGTCCCCTTTGACTAGCGGAAACATTCAGTACTTC	CASSRGSPLTSGNIQYF